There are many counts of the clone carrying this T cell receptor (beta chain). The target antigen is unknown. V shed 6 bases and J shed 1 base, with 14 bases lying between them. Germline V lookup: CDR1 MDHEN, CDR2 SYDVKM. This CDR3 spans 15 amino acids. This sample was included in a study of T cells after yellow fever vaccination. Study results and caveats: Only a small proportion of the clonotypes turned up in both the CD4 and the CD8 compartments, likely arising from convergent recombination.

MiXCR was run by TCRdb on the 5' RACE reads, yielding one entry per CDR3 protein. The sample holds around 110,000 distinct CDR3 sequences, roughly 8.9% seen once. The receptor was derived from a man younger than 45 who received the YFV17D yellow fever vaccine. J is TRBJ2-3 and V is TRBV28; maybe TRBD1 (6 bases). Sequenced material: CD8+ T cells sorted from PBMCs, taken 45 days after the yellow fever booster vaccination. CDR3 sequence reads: CASSDFGQRTDTQYF. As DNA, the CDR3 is TGTGCCAGCAGCGACTTCGGACAGCGCACAGATACGCAGTATTTT.